These T cell receptor beta chains were read from a single sample in a study of monozygotic twins with inflammatory bowel disease. TCRdb re-called the 5' RACE reads and shows each CDR3 protein once, DNA omitted. The table counts about 170,000 distinct CDR3 sequences; 2.5% to 3% lies in the top ten. Source material: blood. These receptors all come from a human donor with ulcerative colitis or Crohn's disease, or a healthy co-twin of an affected twin (not recorded which). The CDR3 runs from the conserved cysteine through the conserved F or W.

v_gene	j_gene	CDR3aa
TRBV4-1	TRBJ2-1	CASSRLAGLRDEQFF
TRBV6-2/TRBV6-3	TRBJ2-7	CASSYSGQGVTYEQYF
TRBV5-1	TRBJ2-3	CASSPLGGGTDTQYF
TRBV29-1	TRBJ1-5	CSGRIGNQPQHF
TRBV12-3/TRBV12-4	TRBJ1-1	CASSLRGSVAEAFF
TRBV24-1	TRBJ2-3	CATSDLWGIGADTQYF
TRBV7-3	TRBJ2-4	CASSLNPPRLADKNIQYF
TRBV14	TRBJ2-1	CASSQWREGEQFF
TRBV3-1	TRBJ1-6	CASSQEEGALSPLHF
TRBV12-3/TRBV12-4	TRBJ2-7	CASSTGQGSTYEQYF
TRBV7-9	TRBJ2-7	CASSLDPGGSYEQYF